Shown below are 25 T cell receptor beta chains from a single sample sequenced in a study of blood T cell repertoires in COVID-19 (dated by TCRdb to about 2020). Library preparation used the immunoSEQ multiplex PCR assay. TCRdb stores this immuneACCESS table with in-frame sequences only. Part of the clones is absent; in the studies checked, under half of the shortfall reflects unresolved V genes, and no reason is known for the rest. The sample data list roughly 250,000 clones, and approximately 89% of these were observed just once. Jointly, the top ten make up around 3.1% of the sample. Sequencing input: PBMCs or T cells enriched from blood (not recorded which). All receptors derive from a woman aged 40 to 50 who had been exposed to COVID-19.

The chain uses TRBV28 and TRBJ1-2, with 12 bases aligning to TRBD1. The V and J ends lost 3 bases and 3 bases, in that order; junction bases with no gene match: 11. This CDR3 has 18 residues. CDR1 and CDR2 from the germline V gene are MDHEN and SYDVKM. The CDR3 DNA sequence: TGTGCCAGCAGTTTTACGGGACAGGGGGCCCGGGGGTACTATGGCTACACCTTC. It yields the protein CASSFTGQGARGYYGYTF.

This clone was observed a handful of times. J is TRBJ1-2 and V is TRBV5-1; TRBD1 aligns across 8 bases. Germline trimming cut 4 bases from V and 4 bases from J; bases unmatched to any gene: 6. The CDR3 has 14 residues. Germline assignment: CDR1 SGHRS and CDR2 YFSETQ. CDR3 sequence reads: CASSRSTGGYGYTF. The CDR3 nucleotides read TGCGCCAGCAGCAGGTCTACAGGGGGCTATGGCTACACCTTC.

The chain links TRBV15 to TRBJ2-5; D is undetermined. Looked up from germline, CDR1 is LNHNV and CDR2 is YYDKDF (reference sequence). The CDR3 runs 16 residues. V lost 1 base, J lost 4 bases, and 16 bases lay in between. Written as DNA, the CDR3 is TGTGCCACCAGCAGAGGTGCCGAAGCGTACCGAGAGACCCAGTACTTC. Translated: CATSRGAEAYRETQYF.

The rearrangement joins TRBV6-5 to TRBJ2-2; possible D gene TRBD1, 6 bases. V was shortened by 6 bases and J by 7 bases, with 12 bases between the two germline ends. Germline CDR1 reads MNHEY; CDR2 reads SVGAGI. The CDR3 is 13 residues long. This chain's CDR3 is CASSHRAGGELFF. The CDR3, as DNA: TGTGCCAGCAGCCACAGGGCGGGCGGGGAGCTGTTTTTT.

Notes on this clone: This sample includes further DNA sequences coding for the same CDR3. V is TRBV9 and J is TRBJ2-1, with TRBD2 as a possible D gene (6 bases). V was shortened by 0 bases and J by 0 bases, with 7 bases between the two germline ends. This CDR3 region has 15 residues. Looked up from germline, CDR1 is SGDLS and CDR2 is YYNGEE. CDR3 residues: CASSVVGSSYNEQFF. The CDR3, as DNA: TGTGCCAGCAGCGTAGTCGGGAGCTCCTACAATGAGCAGTTCTTC.

The chain carries TRBV29-1 and TRBJ1-4; no definite D call. The ends were cut back, 0 bases at V and 8 bases at J, with 16 bases in the middle. This CDR3 region has 15 residues. Germline V CDR1 and CDR2: SQVTM, ANQGSEA. CDR3: CSVEEVWPVPEKLFF. As DNA, the CDR3 is TGCAGCGTTGAAGAGGTTTGGCCCGTCCCGGAAAAACTGTTTTTT.

The chain recombines TRBV6-5 with TRBJ2-2, with 7 bases identical to TRBD1. The germline gives CDR1 MNHEY, CDR2 SVGAGI. The CDR3 covers 15 residues. J was trimmed by 6 bases and V by 8 bases; bases with no gene match: 12. The CDR3 reads CASRTGTATAGELFF. CDR3 nucleotides: TGTGCCAGCCGAACAGGGACAGCGACGGCCGGGGAGCTGTTTTTT.

CDR3 coding DNA: TGTGCCAGCAGCTTAGATAGAAACAGGGGAGTGCGCGCAACTAATGAAAAACTGTTTTTT. This translates into CASSLDRNRGVRATNEKLFF. This rearrangement joins TRBV7-8 to TRBJ1-4; TRBD1 matches 7 bases. This CDR3 contains 20 residues. The V segment lost 1 base and the J segment 0 bases; nucleotides outside the gene matches: 14. Germline CDR1 is SGHVS and CDR2 is FQNEAQ.

The chain joins TRBV11-3 to TRBJ1-2, with TRBD1 matching 11 bases. This CDR3 contains 15 residues. Per the germline V gene, CDR1 is SGHNT and CDR2 is YENEEA. Unmatched junction bases numbered 6, after V lost 1 base and J lost 8 bases. CDR3 nucleotides: TGTGCCAGCAGCTTAGGAGGACAGGGGGCCGGGGGCTACACCTTC. Its protein product is CASSLGGQGAGGYTF. The whole variable domain, remainder taken from reference TRBV11-3 and TRBJ1-2, is EAGVVQSPRYKIIEKKQPVAFWCNPISGHNTLYWYLQNLGQGPELLIRYENEEAVDDSQLPKDRFSAERLKGVDSTLKIQPAELGDSAVYLCASSLGGQGAGGYTFGSGTRLTVV.

The V gene is TRBV10-3, the J gene TRBJ2-3; tentative D call: TRBD1 (5 bases). Trimming removed 6 bases from V and 0 bases from J, with 10 bases in between. Germline V CDR1 and CDR2: ENHRY, SYGVKD. This CDR3 has 14 residues. CDR3 sequence: CAIRAGSSTDTQYF. The CDR3 DNA reads as TGTGCCATCAGGGCAGGGTCTAGCACAGATACGCAGTATTTT.

The CDR3 DNA follows: TGCGCCAGCAGGGGACTAGCGGGGGGGCGAGATACGCAGTATTTT. Translating gives CASRGLAGGRDTQYF. The chain links TRBV4-1 to TRBJ2-3; 16 nucleotides line up with TRBD2. Losses at the gene ends were 6 bases for V and 5 bases for J; bases not matched to a gene: 2. Germline values: CDR1 MGHRA, CDR2 YSYEKL. This CDR3 is built from 15 residues.

The chain couples TRBV29-1 to TRBJ1-5; D unclear. Per the germline V gene, CDR1 is SQVTM and CDR2 is ANQGSEA. The V and J ends lost 5 bases and 2 bases respectively, with 10 bases between them. This CDR3 has 13 residues. Here the CDR3 reads CSVSSGGNQPQHF. In DNA, the CDR3 is TGCAGCGTTTCGAGCGGAGGCAATCAGCCCCAGCATTTT.

The gene calls are TRBV18 and TRBJ2-2; 7 bases match TRBD1. J was trimmed by 0 bases and V by 0 bases; bases with no gene match: 4. This CDR3 has 17 amino acids. Germline V CDR1 and CDR2: KGHSH, LQKENI. CDR3 sequence: CASSPPAGTANTGELFF. Here the CDR3 DNA reads TGTGCCAGCTCACCACCGGCCGGGACAGCGAACACCGGGGAGCTGTTTTTT. Looking up the rest from reference TRBV18 and TRBJ2-2 gives the full variable domain: NAGVMQNPRHLVRRRGQEARLRCSPMKGHSHVYWYRQLPEEGLKFMVYLQKENIIDESGMPKERFSAEFPKEGPSILRIQQVVRGDSAAYFCASSPPAGTANTGELFFGEGSRLTVL.

The chain joins TRBV12-3 or TRBV12-4 to TRBJ1-2; no clear D gene. The CDR3 is 13 residues long. Trimming pared 3 bases from V and 3 bases from J, leaving 8 bases between. The CDR3 DNA reads as TGTGCCAGCAGTTTTCGTGCGGACTATGGCTACACCTTC. It yields the protein CASSFRADYGYTF.

J is TRBJ2-1 and V is TRBV7-3; TRBD1 agrees at 7 bases. CDR1 and CDR2 (germline): SGHTA, FQGTGA. This CDR3 is built from 16 residues. Germline trimming cut 0 bases from V and 5 bases from J; bases unmatched to any gene: 7. The CDR3: CASSLTAAGTDNEQFF. The DNA for the CDR3 is TGTGCCAGCAGCTTAACAGCGGCCGGGACAGACAATGAGCAGTTCTTC.

The rearrangement joins TRBV3-1 (or the pseudogene TRBV3-2) to TRBJ1-4; D remains ambiguous. CDR1 is LGHDT and CDR2 is YNNKEL in the germline V gene (reference sequence). CDR3 size: 15 residues. V gave up 3 bases and J gave up 5 bases, with 13 bases separating them. The CDR3 spells CASSQFGSKNEKLFF. CDR3 bases: TGTGCCAGCAGCCAGTTCGGGAGCAAAAATGAAAAACTGTTTTTT.

The rearrangement joins TRBV7-8 to TRBJ2-5; the match to TRBD2 covers 9 bases. Germline lookup yields CDR1 SGHVS and CDR2 FQNEAQ. V dropped 3 bases and J dropped 1; count of bases not matched to a gene: 6. The CDR3 totals 16 residues. The CDR3 coding sequence is TGTGCCAGCAGCTTCCGATTGGGACTAGCCCAAGAGACCCAGTACTTC. Translation: CASSFRLGLAQETQYF. Full variable domain (remainder filled in from reference TRBV7-8 and TRBJ2-5): GAGVSQSPRYKVAKRGQDVALRCDPISGHVSLFWYQQALGQGPEFLTYFQNEAQLDKSGLPSDRFFAERPEGSVSTLKIQRTQQEDSAVYLCASSFRLGLAQETQYFGPGTRLLVL.

As regards this clone: The germline gene is not matched at one end of the junction; a read error may be the cause. Other nucleotide sequences in the sample specify the same CDR3. The chain links TRBV5-1 to TRBJ1-6, with 8 bases that match TRBD1. Germline V lookup: CDR1 SGHRS, CDR2 YFSETQ. CDR3 length: 13 amino acids. As DNA, the CDR3 is TGTGCCAGCAGCGGCGACAGGGGCTCACCCCTCCACTTT. Encoded protein: CASSGDRGSPLHF.

This chain links TRBV6-5 with TRBJ2-5; no clear D. This CDR3 is built from 11 residues. Germline-derived CDR1 and CDR2 are MNHEY and SVGAGI. V shed 5 bases and J shed 5 bases, with 6 bases lying between them. The CDR3 reads CASSIGETQYF. Written as DNA, the CDR3 is TGTGCCAGCAGTATCGGGGAGACCCAGTACTTC.

The V and J genes are TRBV7-8 and TRBJ2-3, with a weak D call TRBD2 (5 bases). This CDR3 is 14 amino acids long. The germline V gene has CDR1 SGHVS and CDR2 FQNEAQ. V was pared by 5 bases and J by 4 bases, with 13 bases between. The CDR3 region is CASSPLVGADTQYF. CDR3 nucleotide sequence: TGTGCCAGCAGCCCCCTCGTCGGGGCAGATACGCAGTATTTT.

The chain has TRBV24-1 and TRBJ2-1; 9 bases fit TRBD1. This CDR3 region has 17 residues. The V gene's germline CDR1 is KGHDR and CDR2 SFDVKD. Trimming at V came to 7 bases and at J to 3 bases, leaving 12 bases not matched to a gene. CDR3 DNA sequence: TGTGCCACCAGCGGACAGGGGCTAAGCCTCGACTACAATGAGCAGTTCTTC. Its translation is CATSGQGLSLDYNEQFF.

V and J are TRBV2 and TRBJ2-6; no reliable D call. The CDR3 length is 21 residues. Looked up from germline, CDR1 is SNHLY and CDR2 is FYNNEI. Trimming removed 4 bases from V and 0 bases from J, with 25 bases in between. CDR3 residues: CASSAPGGFTSSASGANVLTF. The DNA of the CDR3 is TGTGCCAGCAGTGCCCCCGGTGGTTTTACTTCCTCCGCCTCTGGGGCCAACGTCCTGACTTTC.

This chain joins TRBV11-2 and TRBJ2-1; unclear D gene. Germline values: CDR1 SGHAT, CDR2 FQNNGV. The germline V and J ends were trimmed by 2 bases and 0 bases, with 8 bases remaining between them. The CDR3 extends over 15 amino acids. The CDR3 is CASSLFQASYNEQFF. The CDR3 coding sequence is TGTGCCAGCAGCTTATTCCAGGCCTCCTACAATGAGCAGTTCTTC.

A note on this clone: Other DNA variants within this sample encode the same CDR3. The chain has TRBV19 and TRBJ2-7, with D maybe TRBD2 (6 bases). Per germline, CDR1 LNHDA and CDR2 SQIVND (reference sequence). CDR3 length: 13 residues. Trimming removed 3 bases at V and 4 bases at J, with 10 bases between. CDR3 in DNA: TGTGCCAGTAGTATGGGGAGCGGGTACGAGCAGTACGTC. The encoded protein is CASSMGSGYEQYV.

The chain has TRBV3-1 (or the pseudogene TRBV3-2) and TRBJ1-2, with TRBD1 matching 7 bases. This CDR3 region has 13 residues. From germline, CDR1 is LGHDT and CDR2 YNNKEL (reference sequence). Germline trimming cut 4 bases from V and 1 base from J; bases unmatched to any gene: 0. The CDR3 coding sequence is TGTGCCAGCAGCCGACAGGGTAACTATGGCTACACCTTC. Its protein product is CASSRQGNYGYTF.